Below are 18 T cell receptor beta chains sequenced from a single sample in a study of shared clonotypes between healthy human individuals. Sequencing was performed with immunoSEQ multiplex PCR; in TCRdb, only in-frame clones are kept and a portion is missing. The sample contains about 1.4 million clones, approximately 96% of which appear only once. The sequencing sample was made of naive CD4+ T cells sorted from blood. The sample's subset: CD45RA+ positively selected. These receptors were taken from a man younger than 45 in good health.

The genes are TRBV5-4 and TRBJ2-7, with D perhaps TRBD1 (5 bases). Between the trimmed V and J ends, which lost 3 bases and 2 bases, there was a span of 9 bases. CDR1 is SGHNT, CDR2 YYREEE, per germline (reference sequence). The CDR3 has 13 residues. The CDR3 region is CASSSTETYEQYF. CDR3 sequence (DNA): TGTGCCAGCAGCTCGACAGAGACCTACGAGCAGTACTTC.

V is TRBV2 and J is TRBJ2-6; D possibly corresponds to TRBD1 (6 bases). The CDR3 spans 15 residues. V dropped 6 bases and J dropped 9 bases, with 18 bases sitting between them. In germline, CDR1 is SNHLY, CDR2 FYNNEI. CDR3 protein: CASRPGQLTRNVLTF. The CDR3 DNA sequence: TGTGCCAGCAGACCCGGACAGCTAACCCGCAACGTCCTGACTTTC.

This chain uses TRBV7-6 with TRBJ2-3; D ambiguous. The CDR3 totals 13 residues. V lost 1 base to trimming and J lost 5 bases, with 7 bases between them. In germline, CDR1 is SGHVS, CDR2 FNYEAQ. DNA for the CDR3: TGTGCCAGCAGCTTAGGGGCAGGAGATACGCAGTATTTT. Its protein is CASSLGAGDTQYF.

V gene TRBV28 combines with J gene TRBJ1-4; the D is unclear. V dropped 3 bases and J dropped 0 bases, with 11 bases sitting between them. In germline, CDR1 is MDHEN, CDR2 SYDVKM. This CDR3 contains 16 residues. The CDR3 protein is CASSFPGEATNEKLFF. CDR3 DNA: TGTGCCAGCAGTTTCCCGGGAGAAGCAACTAATGAAAAACTGTTTTTT. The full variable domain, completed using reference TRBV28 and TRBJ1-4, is DVKVTQSSRYLVKRTGEKVFLECVQDMDHENMFWYRQDPGLGLRLIYFSYDVKMKEKGDIPEGYSVSREKKERFSLILESASTNQTSMYLCASSFPGEATNEKLFFGSGTQLSVL.

As DNA, the CDR3 is TGCGCCAGCAGTGGGATGACGAGCACAGATACGCAGTATTTT. Translating it yields CASSGMTSTDTQYF. The chain recombines TRBV10-1 with TRBJ2-3, with D hard to call. Trimming left V 4 bases short and J 0 bases short, with 8 bases between. Germline CDR1 and CDR2: WNHNN and SYGVQD (reference sequence). This CDR3 is 14 amino acids long.

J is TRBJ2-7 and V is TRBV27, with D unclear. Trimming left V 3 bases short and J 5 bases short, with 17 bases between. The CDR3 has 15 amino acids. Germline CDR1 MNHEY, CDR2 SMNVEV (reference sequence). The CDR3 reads CASSFGRKASDEQYF. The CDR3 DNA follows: TGTGCCAGCAGTTTTGGCAGGAAGGCAAGTGACGAGCAGTACTTC.

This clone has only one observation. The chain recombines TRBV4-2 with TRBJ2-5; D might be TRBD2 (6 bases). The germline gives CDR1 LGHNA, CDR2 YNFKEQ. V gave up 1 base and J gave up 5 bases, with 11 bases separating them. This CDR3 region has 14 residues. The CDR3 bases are TGTGCCAGCAGCCAAGTGATGAGCGGGGAGACCCAGTACTTC. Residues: CASSQVMSGETQYF.

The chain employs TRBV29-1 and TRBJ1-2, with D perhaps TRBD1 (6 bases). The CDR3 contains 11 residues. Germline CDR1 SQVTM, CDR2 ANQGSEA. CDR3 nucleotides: TGCAGGGGGGGGCAGGAGGATGGCTACACCTTC. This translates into CRGGQEDGYTF.

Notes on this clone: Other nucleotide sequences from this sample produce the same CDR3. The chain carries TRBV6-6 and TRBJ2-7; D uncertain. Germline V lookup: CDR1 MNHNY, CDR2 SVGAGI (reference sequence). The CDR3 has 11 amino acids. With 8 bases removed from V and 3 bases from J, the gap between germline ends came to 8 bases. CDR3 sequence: CASSPNYEQYF. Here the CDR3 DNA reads TGTGCCAGCTCTCCAAACTACGAGCAGTACTTC.

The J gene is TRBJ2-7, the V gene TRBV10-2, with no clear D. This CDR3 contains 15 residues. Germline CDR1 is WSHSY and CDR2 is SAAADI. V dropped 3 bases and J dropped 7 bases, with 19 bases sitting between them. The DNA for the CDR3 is TGCGCCAGCAGTGATCACCCGGGCCCTTTAAAGGAGCAGTACTTC. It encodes CASSDHPGPLKEQYF.

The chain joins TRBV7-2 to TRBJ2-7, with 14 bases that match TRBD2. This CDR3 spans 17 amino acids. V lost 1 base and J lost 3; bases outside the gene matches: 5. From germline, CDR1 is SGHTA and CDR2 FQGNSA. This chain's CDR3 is CASSLERGLAGDYEQYF. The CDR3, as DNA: TGTGCCAGCAGCTTAGAAAGGGGACTAGCGGGAGACTACGAGCAGTACTTC.

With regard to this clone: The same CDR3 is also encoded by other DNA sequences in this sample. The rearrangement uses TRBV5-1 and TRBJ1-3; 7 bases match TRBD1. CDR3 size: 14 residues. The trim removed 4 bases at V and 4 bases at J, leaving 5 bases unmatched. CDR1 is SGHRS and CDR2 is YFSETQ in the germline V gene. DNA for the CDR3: TGCGCCAGCAGCCCCGGGACAGCCGGAAACACCATATATTTT. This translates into CASSPGTAGNTIYF. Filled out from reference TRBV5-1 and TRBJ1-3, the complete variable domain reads KAGVTQTPRYLIKTRGQQVTLSCSPISGHRSVSWYQQTPGQGLQFLFEYFSETQRNKGNFPGRFSGRQFSNSRSEMNVSTLELGDSALYLCASSPGTAGNTIYFGEGSWLTVV.

The CDR3 sequence: CASSLVRPGRGNQPQHF. CDR3 DNA: TGTGCCAGCAGCTTAGTTCGGCCAGGGAGAGGCAATCAGCCCCAGCATTTT. The chain couples TRBV11-2 to TRBJ1-5, with D tentatively TRBD1 (5 bases). V shed 1 base and J shed 2 bases, with 15 bases lying between them. CDR3 length: 17 amino acids. CDR1 and CDR2 (germline): SGHAT, FQNNGV. Together with reference TRBV11-2 and TRBJ1-5, the CDR3 gives the full variable domain: EAGVAQSPRYKIIEKRQSVAFWCNPISGHATLYWYQQILGQGPKLLIQFQNNGVVDDSQLPKDRFSAERLKGVDSTLKIQPAKLEDSAVYLCASSLVRPGRGNQPQHFGDGTRLSIL.

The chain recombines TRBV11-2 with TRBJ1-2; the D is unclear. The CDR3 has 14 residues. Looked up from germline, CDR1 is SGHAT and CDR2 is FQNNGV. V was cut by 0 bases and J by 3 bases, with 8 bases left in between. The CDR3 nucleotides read TGTGCCAGCAGCTTAGACGGGGTAGACTATGGCTACACCTTC. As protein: CASSLDGVDYGYTF.

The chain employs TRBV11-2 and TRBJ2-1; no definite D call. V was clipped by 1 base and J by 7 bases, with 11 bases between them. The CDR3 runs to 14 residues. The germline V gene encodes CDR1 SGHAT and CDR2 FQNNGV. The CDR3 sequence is CASSLVGQQNEQFF. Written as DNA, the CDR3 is TGTGCCAGCAGCTTAGTGGGTCAGCAAAATGAGCAGTTCTTC. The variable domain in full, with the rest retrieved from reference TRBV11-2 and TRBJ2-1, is EAGVAQSPRYKIIEKRQSVAFWCNPISGHATLYWYQQILGQGPKLLIQFQNNGVVDDSQLPKDRFSAERLKGVDSTLKIQPAKLEDSAVYLCASSLVGQQNEQFFGPGTRLTVL.

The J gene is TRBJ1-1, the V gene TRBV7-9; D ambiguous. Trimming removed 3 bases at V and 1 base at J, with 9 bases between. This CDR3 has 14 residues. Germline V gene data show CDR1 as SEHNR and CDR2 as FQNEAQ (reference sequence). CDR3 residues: CASSLNTPNTEAFF. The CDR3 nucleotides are TGTGCCAGCAGCTTGAACACACCGAACACTGAAGCTTTCTTT.

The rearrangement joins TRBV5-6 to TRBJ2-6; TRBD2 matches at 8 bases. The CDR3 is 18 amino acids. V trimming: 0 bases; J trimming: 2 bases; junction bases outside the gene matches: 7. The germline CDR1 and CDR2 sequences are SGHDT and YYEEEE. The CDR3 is CASSLVGSGTPGANVLTF. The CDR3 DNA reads TGTGCCAGCAGCTTGGTAGGTAGCGGGACCCCTGGGGCCAACGTCCTGACTTTC. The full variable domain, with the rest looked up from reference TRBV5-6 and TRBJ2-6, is DAGVTQSPTHLIKTRGQQVTLRCSPKSGHDTVSWYQQALGQGPQFIFQYYEEEERQRGNFPDRFSGHQFPNYSSELNVNALLLGDSALYLCASSLVGSGTPGANVLTFGAGSRLTVL.

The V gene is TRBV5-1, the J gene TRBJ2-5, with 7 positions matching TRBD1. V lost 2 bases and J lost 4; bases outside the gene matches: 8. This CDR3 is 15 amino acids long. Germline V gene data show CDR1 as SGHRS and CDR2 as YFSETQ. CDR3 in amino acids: CASSFEQGYRETQYF. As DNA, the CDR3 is TGCGCCAGCAGCTTCGAACAGGGGTACCGAGAGACCCAGTACTTC. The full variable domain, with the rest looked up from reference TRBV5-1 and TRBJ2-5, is KAGVTQTPRYLIKTRGQQVTLSCSPISGHRSVSWYQQTPGQGLQFLFEYFSETQRNKGNFPGRFSGRQFSNSRSEMNVSTLELGDSALYLCASSFEQGYRETQYFGPGTRLLVL.